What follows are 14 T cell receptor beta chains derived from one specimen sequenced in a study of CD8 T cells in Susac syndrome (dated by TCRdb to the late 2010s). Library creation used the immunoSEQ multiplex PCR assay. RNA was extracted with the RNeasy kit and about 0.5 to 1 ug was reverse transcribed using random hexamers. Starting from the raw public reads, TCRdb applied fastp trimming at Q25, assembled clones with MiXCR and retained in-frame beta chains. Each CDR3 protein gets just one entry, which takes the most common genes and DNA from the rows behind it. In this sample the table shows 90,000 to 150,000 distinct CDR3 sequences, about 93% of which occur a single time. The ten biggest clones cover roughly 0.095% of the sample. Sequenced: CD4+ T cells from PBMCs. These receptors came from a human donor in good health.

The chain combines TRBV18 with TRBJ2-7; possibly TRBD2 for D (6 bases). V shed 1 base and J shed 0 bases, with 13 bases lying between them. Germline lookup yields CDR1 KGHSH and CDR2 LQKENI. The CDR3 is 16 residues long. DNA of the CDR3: TGTGCCAGCTCACCACAAGAAGCGGGTAGCTCCTACGAGCAGTACTTC. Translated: CASSPQEAGSSYEQYF.

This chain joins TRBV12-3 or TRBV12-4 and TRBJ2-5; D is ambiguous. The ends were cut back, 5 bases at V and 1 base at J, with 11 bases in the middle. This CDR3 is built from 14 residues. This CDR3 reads CASSPSFIQETQYF. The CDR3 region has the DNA TGTGCCAGCAGTCCATCGTTTATCCAAGAGACCCAGTACTTC.

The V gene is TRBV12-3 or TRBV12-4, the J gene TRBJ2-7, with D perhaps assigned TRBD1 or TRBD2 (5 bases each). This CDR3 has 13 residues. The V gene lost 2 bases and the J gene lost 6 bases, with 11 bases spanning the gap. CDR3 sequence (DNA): TGTGCCAGCAGTTTAAGGGGAGAGGGCGAGCAGTACTTC. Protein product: CASSLRGEGEQYF.

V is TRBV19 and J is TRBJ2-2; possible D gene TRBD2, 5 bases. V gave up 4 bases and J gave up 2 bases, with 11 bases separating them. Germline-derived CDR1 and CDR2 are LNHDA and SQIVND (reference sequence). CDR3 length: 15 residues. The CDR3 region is CASSRRESNTGELFF. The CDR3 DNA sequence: TGTGCCAGTAGTAGAAGGGAGAGCAACACCGGGGAGCTGTTTTTT.

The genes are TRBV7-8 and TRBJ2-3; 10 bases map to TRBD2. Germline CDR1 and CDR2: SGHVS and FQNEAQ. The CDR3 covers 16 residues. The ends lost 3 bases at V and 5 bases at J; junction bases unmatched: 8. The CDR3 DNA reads TGTGCCAGCAGCTTTTCTAGCGGGAGAGGTGTAGATACGCAGTATTTT. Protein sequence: CASSFSSGRGVDTQYF.

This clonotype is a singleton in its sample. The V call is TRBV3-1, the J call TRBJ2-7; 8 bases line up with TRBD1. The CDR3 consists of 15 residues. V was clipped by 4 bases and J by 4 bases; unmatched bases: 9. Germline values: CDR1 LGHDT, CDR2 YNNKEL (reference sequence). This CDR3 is CASSLYGQGRYEQYF. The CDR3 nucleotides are TGTGCCAGCAGCCTCTATGGACAGGGCCGATACGAGCAGTACTTC.

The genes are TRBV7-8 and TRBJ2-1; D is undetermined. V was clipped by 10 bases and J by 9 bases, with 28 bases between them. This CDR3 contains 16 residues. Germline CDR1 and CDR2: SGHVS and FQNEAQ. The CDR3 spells CAIHLSRAIEDGEQFF. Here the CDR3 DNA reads TGTGCCATCCATCTAAGCCGGGCCATCGAGGATGGTGAGCAGTTCTTC.

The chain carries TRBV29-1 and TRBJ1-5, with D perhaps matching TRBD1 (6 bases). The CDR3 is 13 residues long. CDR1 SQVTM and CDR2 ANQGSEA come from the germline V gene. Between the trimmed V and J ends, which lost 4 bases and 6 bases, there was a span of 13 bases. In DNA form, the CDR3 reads TGCAGCGTTGCGTGGGGGGGCGGTCAGCCCCAGCATTTT. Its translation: CSVAWGGGQPQHF.

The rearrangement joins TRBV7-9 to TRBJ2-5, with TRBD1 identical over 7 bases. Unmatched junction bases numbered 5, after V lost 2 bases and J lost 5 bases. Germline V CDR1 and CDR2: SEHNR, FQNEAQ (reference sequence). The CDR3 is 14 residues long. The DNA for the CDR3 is TGTGCCAGCAGCTTAAGAGGGGGCGAGGAGACCCAGTACTTC. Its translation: CASSLRGGEETQYF.

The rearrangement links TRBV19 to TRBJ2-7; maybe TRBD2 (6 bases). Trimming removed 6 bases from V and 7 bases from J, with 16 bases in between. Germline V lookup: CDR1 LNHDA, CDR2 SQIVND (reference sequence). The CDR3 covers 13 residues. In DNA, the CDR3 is TGTGCCAGTAGACGGGAGATATCAGGGGAGCAGTACTTC. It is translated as CASRREISGEQYF.

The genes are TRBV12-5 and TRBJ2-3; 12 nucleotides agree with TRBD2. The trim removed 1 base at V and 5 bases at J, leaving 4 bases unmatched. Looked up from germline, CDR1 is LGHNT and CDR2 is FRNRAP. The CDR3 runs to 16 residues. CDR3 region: CASGLEETSGRDTQYF. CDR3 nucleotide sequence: TGTGCTAGTGGTTTGGAAGAGACTAGCGGGAGAGATACGCAGTATTTT.

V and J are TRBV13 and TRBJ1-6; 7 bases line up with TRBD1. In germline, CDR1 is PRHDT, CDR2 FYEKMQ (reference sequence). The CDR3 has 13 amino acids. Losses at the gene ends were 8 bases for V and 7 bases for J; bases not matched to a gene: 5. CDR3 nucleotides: TGTGCCAGCCACGCCAGGGGGAATTCACCCCTCCACTTT. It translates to CASHARGNSPLHF.

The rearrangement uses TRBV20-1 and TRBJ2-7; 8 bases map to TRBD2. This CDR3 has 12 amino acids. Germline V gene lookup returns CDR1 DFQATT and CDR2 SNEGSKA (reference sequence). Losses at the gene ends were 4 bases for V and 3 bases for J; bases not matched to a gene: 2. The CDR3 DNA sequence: TGCAGTGCTATCAGCGGGAGCTACGAGCAGTACTTC. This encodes CSAISGSYEQYF.

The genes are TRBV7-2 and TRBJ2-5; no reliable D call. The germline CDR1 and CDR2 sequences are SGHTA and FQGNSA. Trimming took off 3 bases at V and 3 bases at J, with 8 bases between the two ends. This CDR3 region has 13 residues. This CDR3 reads CASSFFQEETQYF. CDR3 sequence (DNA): TGTGCCAGCAGCTTTTTTCAAGAAGAGACCCAGTACTTC. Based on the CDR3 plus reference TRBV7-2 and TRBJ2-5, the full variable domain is GAGVSQSPSNKVTEKGKDVELRCDPISGHTALYWYRQSLGQGLEFLIYFQGNSAPDKSGLPSDRFSAERTGGSVSTLTIQRTQQEDSAVYLCASSFFQEETQYFGPGTRLLVL.